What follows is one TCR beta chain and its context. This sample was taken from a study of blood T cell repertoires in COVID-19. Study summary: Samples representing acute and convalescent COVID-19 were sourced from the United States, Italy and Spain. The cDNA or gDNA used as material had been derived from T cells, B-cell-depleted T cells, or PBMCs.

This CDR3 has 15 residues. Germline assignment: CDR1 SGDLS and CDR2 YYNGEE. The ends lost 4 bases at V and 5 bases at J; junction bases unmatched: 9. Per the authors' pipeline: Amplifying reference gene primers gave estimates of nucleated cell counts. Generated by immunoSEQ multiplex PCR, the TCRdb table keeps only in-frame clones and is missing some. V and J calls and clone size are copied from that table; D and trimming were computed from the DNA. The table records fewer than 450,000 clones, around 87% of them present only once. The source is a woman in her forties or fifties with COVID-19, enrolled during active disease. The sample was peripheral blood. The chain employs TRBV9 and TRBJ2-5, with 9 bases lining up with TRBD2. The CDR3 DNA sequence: TGTGCCAGCAGCCCGCCCGGGGCGGGAGGGGAGACCCAGTACTTC. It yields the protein CASSPPGAGGETQYF.